This T cell receptor (beta chain) stems from a study of regulatory T cells in long-lasting Graves disease. General study results and limits: Persistent Graves' patients showed less TCR diversity than newly diagnosed ones.

The CDR3 is made up of 16 amino acids. The germline V gene has CDR1 SGDLS and CDR2 YYNGEE. Trimming removed 0 bases at V and 2 bases at J, with 12 bases between. Time point noted: newly diagnosed GD, antithyroid drugs for less than 3 months. PBMC-derived RNA was used for the TCR library. The table lists this clonotype with a few counts. What it recognizes is unknown. Library construction for TCR beta used iRepertoire HTBI primers and Arm-PCR of CDR3 regions. TCRdb re-called the multiplex PCR reads with MiXCR, one entry per CDR3 protein. The table shows around 480,000 distinct CDR3 sequences, with 15% to 20% occurring only once. These same data were also listed under a study on T cells in Graves' hyperthyroidism and ophthalmopathy. As reported in that work: Primed by the HTBI set, a first-round RT-PCR was run on the TCR CDR3.

The specimen was peripheral blood mononuclear cells (PBMCs), collected at new diagnosis, from a patient treated with antithyroid drugs. This chain connects TRBV9 to TRBJ2-1; D possibly corresponds to TRBD2 (5 bases). This TCR was sampled from a woman aged 40 to 65 with Graves disease. The CDR3 here is CASSVDRRQAYNEQFF. The CDR3 nucleotides read TGTGCCAGCAGCGTAGATAGGAGGCAGGCCTACAATGAGCAGTTCTTC.